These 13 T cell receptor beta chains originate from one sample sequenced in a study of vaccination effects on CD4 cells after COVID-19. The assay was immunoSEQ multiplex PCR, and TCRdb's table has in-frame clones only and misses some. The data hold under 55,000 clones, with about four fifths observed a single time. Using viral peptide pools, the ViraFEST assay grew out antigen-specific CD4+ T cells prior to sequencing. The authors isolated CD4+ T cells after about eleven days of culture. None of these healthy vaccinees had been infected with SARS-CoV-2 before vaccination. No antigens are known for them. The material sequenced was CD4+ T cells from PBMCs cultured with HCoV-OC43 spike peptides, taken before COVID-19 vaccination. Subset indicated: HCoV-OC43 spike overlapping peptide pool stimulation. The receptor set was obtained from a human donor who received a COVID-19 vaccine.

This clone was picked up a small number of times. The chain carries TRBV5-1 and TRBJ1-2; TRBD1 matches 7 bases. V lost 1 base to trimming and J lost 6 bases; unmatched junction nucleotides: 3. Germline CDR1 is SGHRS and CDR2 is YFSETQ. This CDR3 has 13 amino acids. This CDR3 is CASSLTGEDGYTF. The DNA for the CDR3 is TGCGCCAGCAGCTTGACAGGGGAGGATGGCTACACCTTC.

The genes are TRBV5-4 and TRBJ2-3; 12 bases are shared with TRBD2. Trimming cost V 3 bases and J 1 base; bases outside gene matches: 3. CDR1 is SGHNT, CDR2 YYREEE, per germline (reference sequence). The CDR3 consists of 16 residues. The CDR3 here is CASSSGLAGRTDTQYF. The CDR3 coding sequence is TGTGCCAGCAGCTCCGGACTAGCGGGGCGCACAGATACGCAGTATTTT.

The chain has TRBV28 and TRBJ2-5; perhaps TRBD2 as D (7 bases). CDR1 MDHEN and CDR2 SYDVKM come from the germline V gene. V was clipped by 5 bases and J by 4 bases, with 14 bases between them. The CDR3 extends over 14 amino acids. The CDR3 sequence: CASSQSGGLETQYF. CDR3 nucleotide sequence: TGTGCCAGCAGTCAATCGGGGGGCCTAGAGACCCAGTACTTC.

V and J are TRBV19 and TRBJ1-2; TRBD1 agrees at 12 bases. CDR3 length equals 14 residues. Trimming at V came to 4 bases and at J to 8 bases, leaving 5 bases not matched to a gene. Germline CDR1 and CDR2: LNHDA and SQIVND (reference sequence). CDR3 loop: CASSRGQGAGGYTF. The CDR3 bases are TGTGCCAGTAGTAGGGGACAGGGGGCAGGAGGCTACACCTTC.

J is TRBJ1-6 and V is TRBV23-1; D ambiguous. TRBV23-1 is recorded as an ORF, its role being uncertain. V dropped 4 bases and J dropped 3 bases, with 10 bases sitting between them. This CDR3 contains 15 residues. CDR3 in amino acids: CASSPGKVYNSPLHF. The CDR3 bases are TGCGCCAGCAGTCCCGGGAAGGTCTATAATTCACCCCTCCACTTT.

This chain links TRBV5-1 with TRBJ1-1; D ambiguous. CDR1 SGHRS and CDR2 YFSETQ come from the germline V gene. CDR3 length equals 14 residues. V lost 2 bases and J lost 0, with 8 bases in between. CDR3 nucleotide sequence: TGCGCCAGCAGCTTCGGCAGGATGAACACTGAAGCTTTCTTT. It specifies CASSFGRMNTEAFF.

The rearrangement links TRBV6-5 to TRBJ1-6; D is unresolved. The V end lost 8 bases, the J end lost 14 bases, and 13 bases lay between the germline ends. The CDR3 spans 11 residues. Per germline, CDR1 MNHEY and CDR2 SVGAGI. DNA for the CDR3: TGTGCCAGCGGCCAGGAGTTCACCCTCCACTTT. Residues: CASGQEFTLHF.

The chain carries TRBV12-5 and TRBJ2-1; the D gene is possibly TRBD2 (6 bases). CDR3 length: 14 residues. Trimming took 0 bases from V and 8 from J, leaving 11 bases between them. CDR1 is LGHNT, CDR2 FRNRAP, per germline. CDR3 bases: TGTGCTAGTGGTTTGGTTTGGTCGGGGGATGAGCAGTTCTTC. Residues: CASGLVWSGDEQFF.

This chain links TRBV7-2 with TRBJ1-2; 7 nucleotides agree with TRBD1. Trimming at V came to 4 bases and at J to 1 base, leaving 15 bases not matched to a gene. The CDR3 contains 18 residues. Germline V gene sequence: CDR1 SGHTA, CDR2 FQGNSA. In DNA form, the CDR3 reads TGTGCCAGCAGCTCCAGAGGGGGCCCCAGCCACAGTAACTATGGCTACACCTTC. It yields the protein CASSSRGGPSHSNYGYTF.

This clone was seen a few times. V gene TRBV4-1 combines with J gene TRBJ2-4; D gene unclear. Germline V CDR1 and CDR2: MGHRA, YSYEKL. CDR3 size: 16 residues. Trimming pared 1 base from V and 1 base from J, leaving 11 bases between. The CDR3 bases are TGCGCCAGCAGCCAAGGTGGATTTGGGGCCAAAAACATTCAGTACTTC. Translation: CASSQGGFGAKNIQYF.

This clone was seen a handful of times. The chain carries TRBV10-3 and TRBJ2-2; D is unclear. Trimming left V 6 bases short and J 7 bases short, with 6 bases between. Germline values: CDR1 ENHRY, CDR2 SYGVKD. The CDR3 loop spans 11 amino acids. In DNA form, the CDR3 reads TGTGCCATCAGCGAAAACGGGGAGCTGTTTTTT. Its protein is CAISENGELFF.

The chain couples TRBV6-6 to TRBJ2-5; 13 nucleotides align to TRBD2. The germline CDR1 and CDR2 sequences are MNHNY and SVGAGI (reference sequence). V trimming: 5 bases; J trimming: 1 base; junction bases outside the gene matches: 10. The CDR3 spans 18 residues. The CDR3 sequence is CASSPRALAGGGQETQYF. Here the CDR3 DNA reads TGTGCCAGCAGTCCTCGGGCACTAGCGGGGGGGGGCCAAGAGACCCAGTACTTC.

CDR3 sequence reads: CATSDDRV. The CDR3 DNA is TGTGCCACCAGTGACGACAGGGTC. The chain is built from TRBV24-1 and TRBJ2-7; D may be TRBD1 (6 bases). The CDR3 loop spans 8 amino acids. Germline CDR1 reads KGHDR; CDR2 reads SFDVKD.